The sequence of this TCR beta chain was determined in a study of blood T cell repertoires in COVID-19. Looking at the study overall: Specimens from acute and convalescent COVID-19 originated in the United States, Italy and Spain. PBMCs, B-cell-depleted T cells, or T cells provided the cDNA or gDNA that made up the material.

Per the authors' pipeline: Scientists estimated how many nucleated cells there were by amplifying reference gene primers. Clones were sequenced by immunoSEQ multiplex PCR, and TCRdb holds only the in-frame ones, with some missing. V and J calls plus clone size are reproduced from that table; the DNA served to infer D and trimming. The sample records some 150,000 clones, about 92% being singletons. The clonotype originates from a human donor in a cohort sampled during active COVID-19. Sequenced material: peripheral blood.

The DNA for the CDR3 is TGCAGTGCTAGTGGAGATAGCAATCAGCCCCAGCATTTT. Protein product: CSASGDSNQPQHF. V and J are TRBV20-1 and TRBJ1-5; no clear D gene. This CDR3 is 13 amino acids long. V was clipped by 3 bases and J by 0 bases, with 6 bases between them. Germline-derived CDR1 and CDR2 are DFQATT and SNEGSKA (reference sequence).